These 23 T cell receptor beta chains were all obtained from the same sample, sequenced in a study of blood T cell repertoires in COVID-19. Method: immunoSEQ multiplex PCR; TCRdb's copy keeps in-frame clones and lacks some. Here the sample spans about 66,000 clones, around 84% being singletons. The sequenced sample was peripheral blood. All receptors derive from a man aged 50 to 59 with active COVID-19.

This clone has just one count. J is TRBJ1-3 and V is TRBV9; D is unclear. V was cut by 2 bases and J by 0 bases, with 12 bases left in between. The CDR3 has 16 amino acids. In germline, CDR1 is SGDLS, CDR2 YYNGEE. The CDR3 protein is CASSVHEGASGNTIYF. The CDR3, as DNA: TGTGCCAGCAGCGTCCATGAGGGCGCCTCTGGAAACACCATATATTTT.

The V call is TRBV29-1, the J call TRBJ2-7; D is perhaps TRBD2 (5 bases). V was clipped by 1 base and J by 4 bases, with 17 bases between them. Germline CDR1 and CDR2: SQVTM and ANQGSEA. The CDR3 is made up of 15 amino acids. The CDR3 sequence: CSVEVGLERRYEQYV. As DNA, the CDR3 is TGCAGCGTTGAAGTGGGATTGGAGCGGAGGTACGAGCAGTACGTC.

The chain links TRBV7-2 to TRBJ1-3; D gene uncertain. This CDR3 is built from 17 residues. V was trimmed by 5 bases and J by 0 bases, leaving 17 bases between them. Germline CDR1 and CDR2: SGHTA and FQGNSA. CDR3 loop: CASSPQSLSVSGNTIYF. CDR3 nucleotide sequence: TGTGCCAGCAGCCCCCAATCTCTGAGCGTCTCTGGAAACACCATATATTTT.

The chain recombines TRBV5-1 with TRBJ2-7; maybe TRBD1 (5 bases). Germline V gene data show CDR1 as SGHRS and CDR2 as YFSETQ. V was cut by 2 bases and J by 0 bases, with 12 bases left in between. The CDR3 covers 15 residues. The CDR3 protein is CASSFSQGSSYEQYF. In nucleotides, the CDR3 is TGCGCCAGCAGCTTCTCCCAGGGTAGCTCCTACGAGCAGTACTTC. Supplemented by reference TRBV5-1 and TRBJ2-7, the full variable domain reads KAGVTQTPRYLIKTRGQQVTLSCSPISGHRSVSWYQQTPGQGLQFLFEYFSETQRNKGNFPGRFSGRQFSNSRSEMNVSTLELGDSALYLCASSFSQGSSYEQYFGPGTRLTVT.

The chain carries TRBV6-5 and TRBJ2-3, with 9 bases matching TRBD2. This CDR3 contains 15 residues. The J segment lost 0 bases and the V segment lost 6 bases, leaving 4 bases of the junction unmatched. The germline gives CDR1 MNHEY, CDR2 SVGAGI. The CDR3 DNA is TGTGCCAGCAGAACCGGGACTAGCAGCACAGATACGCAGTATTTT. This sequence encodes CASRTGTSSTDTQYF.

The chain couples TRBV30 to TRBJ2-7; 9 bases map to TRBD1. Germline V gives CDR1 GTSNPN, CDR2 SVGIG (reference sequence). The CDR3 runs 14 residues. Trimming removed 2 bases from V and 4 bases from J; junction bases left unmatched: 6. The CDR3 sequence is CAWSRQGGVYEQYV. DNA for the CDR3: TGTGCCTGGAGTCGACAGGGGGGTGTATACGAGCAGTACGTC.

The chain couples TRBV19 to TRBJ2-1, with 10 bases that match TRBD2. Germline V lookup: CDR1 LNHDA, CDR2 SQIVND (reference sequence). CDR3 size: 15 residues. Trimming cost V 3 bases and J 9 bases; bases outside gene matches: 8. CDR3 bases: TGTGCCAGTAGTATTAATCCTAGCGGGAGAGGTGAGCAGTTCTTC. Translated: CASSINPSGRGEQFF.

This clone showed up just a few times. The V call is TRBV7-9, the J call TRBJ1-2, with 7 positions matching TRBD1. Trimming at V came to 1 base and at J to 7 bases, leaving 6 bases not matched to a gene. Germline lookup yields CDR1 SEHNR and CDR2 FQNEAQ (reference sequence). The CDR3 sequence is 14 residues long. The CDR3: CASSLVSQGSGYTF. The DNA for the CDR3 is TGTGCCAGCAGCTTAGTGTCACAGGGGTCTGGCTACACCTTC.

V is TRBV7-8 and J is TRBJ1-6; D is ambiguous. Trimming cost V 2 bases and J 10 bases, with 9 bases left between them. Germline V lookup: CDR1 SGHVS, CDR2 FQNEAQ. The CDR3 spans 13 residues. The CDR3 nucleotides are TGTGCCAGCAGCTTATCCGGTAGCTCACCCCTCCACTTT. It translates to CASSLSGSSPLHF.

The chain employs TRBV25-1 and TRBJ2-1; 9 bases line up with TRBD2. This CDR3 contains 18 residues. With 1 base clipped from V and 7 bases from J, the junction kept 14 bases outside the gene matches. Germline CDR1 reads MGHDK; CDR2 reads SYGVNS. The CDR3 protein is CASSESPSGTEYWNEQFF. CDR3 coding DNA: TGTGCCAGCAGTGAATCTCCTAGCGGGACGGAGTATTGGAATGAGCAGTTCTTC.

The chain uses TRBV5-5 and TRBJ1-6; unclear D gene. V was clipped by 0 bases and J by 8 bases, with 15 bases between them. This CDR3 has 16 amino acids. Germline CDR1 SGHKS, CDR2 YYEKEE (reference sequence). The CDR3 is CASSLGGIQVDSPLHF. The CDR3 bases are TGTGCCAGCAGCTTGGGAGGGATCCAAGTAGATTCACCCCTCCACTTT.

The chain employs TRBV19 and TRBJ1-3, with a weak D call TRBD1 (6 bases). Germline V CDR1 and CDR2: LNHDA, SQIVND (reference sequence). The CDR3 is 15 residues long. Trimming pared 9 bases from V and 0 bases from J, leaving 15 bases between. The CDR3 bases are TGTGCCAGCAACAAAGGACAGCTCTCTGGAAACACCATATATTTT. This encodes CASNKGQLSGNTIYF. Full variable domain (remainder filled in from reference TRBV19 and TRBJ1-3): DGGITQSPKYLFRKEGQNVTLSCEQNLNHDAMYWYRQDPGQGLRLIYYSQIVNDFQKGDIAEGYSVSREKKESFPLTVTSAQKNPTAFYLCASNKGQLSGNTIYFGEGSWLTVV.

Of note for this clone: The junction departs from germline at one end; a sequencing error may be responsible. This sequence joins TRBV23-1 and TRBJ2-1, with TRBD1 identical over 10 bases. TRBV23-1 is reported as an ORF; its role is uncertain. CDR3 length: 12 residues. The CDR3 here is CASSQADRGAIF. For the CDR3, the DNA is TGCGCCAGCAGTCAGGCGGACAGGGGGGCGATCTTC.

This clone came up once. The chain employs TRBV6-6 and TRBJ1-5; D not resolved. Germline values: CDR1 MNHNY, CDR2 SVGAGI (reference sequence). This CDR3 has 14 residues. Trimming removed 3 bases from V and 2 bases from J, with 8 bases in between. In nucleotides, the CDR3 is TGTGCCAGCAGTTATATGGAGGGCAATCAGCCCCAGCATTTT. Translated: CASSYMEGNQPQHF.

The chain is built from TRBV10-1 and TRBJ2-3; D gene uncertain. V was trimmed by 0 bases and J by 0 bases, leaving 7 bases between them. Germline V gives CDR1 WNHNN, CDR2 SYGVQD (reference sequence). CDR3 length equals 15 residues. This chain's CDR3 is CASSESARSTDTQYF. CDR3 nucleotides: TGCGCCAGCAGTGAGTCGGCCAGAAGCACAGATACGCAGTATTTT.

This clone was seen a handful of times. This sequence joins TRBV6-1 and TRBJ2-7, with a weak D call TRBD1 (5 bases). From germline, CDR1 is MNHNS and CDR2 SASEGT. Trimming pared 3 bases from V and 12 bases from J, leaving 15 bases between. This CDR3 spans 12 amino acids. CDR3 loop: CASSEKWGRRYV. The CDR3 region has the DNA TGTGCCAGCAGTGAGAAATGGGGCCGCCGGTACGTC.

The rearrangement uses TRBV5-1 and TRBJ2-7; no clear D. CDR3 size: 14 residues. Germline loops: CDR1 SGHRS, CDR2 YFSETQ. Trimming removed 0 bases from V and 6 bases from J, with 13 bases in between. DNA for the CDR3: TGCGCCAGCAGCTTGGGGGCAGGCCGTCTCGAGCAGTACTTC. It translates to CASSLGAGRLEQYF.

The CDR3 here is CASSPGLAESYEQYV. The CDR3 nucleotides are TGTGCCAGCAGCCCCGGACTAGCGGAGAGCTACGAGCAGTACGTC. The V call is TRBV5-4, the J call TRBJ2-7, with 10 bases aligning to TRBD2. Germline V gene data show CDR1 as SGHNT and CDR2 as YYREEE (reference sequence). V was pared by 4 bases and J by 3 bases, with 7 bases of the junction left unmatched. The CDR3 runs to 15 residues.

The gene calls are TRBV23-1 and TRBJ2-7; TRBD1 aligns across 9 bases. TRBV23-1 is placed among ORFs of uncertain function. V lost 6 bases to trimming and J lost 2 bases; unmatched junction nucleotides: 14. This CDR3 region has 17 residues. The CDR3 loop reads CASSQVYRGREAYEQYV. Written as DNA, the CDR3 is TGCGCCAGCAGCCAAGTGTACAGGGGGCGTGAGGCCTACGAGCAGTACGTC.

The chain has TRBV6-5 and TRBJ1-3, with TRBD1 matching 7 bases. Germline CDR1 is MNHEY and CDR2 is SVGAGI. The length of the CDR3 is 15 residues. The trim removed 7 bases at V and 4 bases at J, leaving 10 bases unmatched. The CDR3 loop reads CASTVTGVRGNTIYF. CDR3 nucleotide sequence: TGTGCCAGCACCGTAACAGGGGTTCGGGGAAACACCATATATTTT.

The rearrangement uses TRBV13 and TRBJ2-7; TRBD2 agrees at 15 bases. Per germline, CDR1 PRHDT and CDR2 FYEKMQ (reference sequence). V was clipped by 5 bases and J by 4 bases; unmatched bases: 9. The CDR3 has 17 residues. The CDR3 DNA follows: TGTGCCAGCAGCCCACCGGGACTAGCGGGAGGTTGGTACGAGCAGTACGTC. Translation: CASSPPGLAGGWYEQYV.

The J gene is TRBJ1-5, the V gene TRBV25-1; tentatively, D is TRBD1 (6 bases). CDR3 length: 13 residues. Trimming pared 9 bases from V and 4 bases from J, leaving 13 bases between. Germline V gene lookup returns CDR1 MGHDK and CDR2 SYGVNS. The CDR3 DNA reads as TGTGCCAGAACAGGGAAACTTAATCAGCCCCAGCATTTT. Its translation: CARTGKLNQPQHF. The full variable domain, with the rest looked up from reference TRBV25-1 and TRBJ1-5, is EADIYQTPRYLVIGTGKKITLECSQTMGHDKMYWYQQDPGMELHLIHYSYGVNSTEKGDLSSESTVSRIRTEHFPLTLESARPSHTSQYLCARTGKLNQPQHFGDGTRLSIL.

The chain uses TRBV7-6 and TRBJ2-1; 7 nucleotides agree with TRBD2. Trimming removed 0 bases from V and 0 bases from J; junction bases left unmatched: 2. The CDR3 spans 16 residues. CDR1 SGHVS and CDR2 FNYEAQ come from the germline V gene. CDR3 protein: CASSLAWGGSYNEQFF. The CDR3 DNA sequence: TGTGCCAGCAGCTTAGCGTGGGGGGGCTCCTACAATGAGCAGTTCTTC.